This entry is about one TCR beta chain. Its matching antigen is unknown. This specimen comes from a study of graft-versus-host responses after intestinal transplantation. Whole-study results and caveats: Allografts carried high graft-versus-host to host-versus-graft clonal ratios in patients having graft-donor T cell macrochimerism.

Sequencing was performed with immunoSEQ multiplex PCR; in TCRdb, only in-frame clones are kept and a portion is missing. The sample lists under 85,000 clones; about 90% were seen once. Per the germline V gene, CDR1 is SGHVS and CDR2 is FQNEAQ. With 7 bases clipped from V and 7 bases from J, the junction kept 13 bases outside the gene matches. The CDR3 spans 14 residues. Sample: unstimulated CD8+ T cells sorted from spleen or lymph node cells, taken before intestinal transplant. This receptor was identified in a human donor who received an intestinal transplant. V gene TRBV7-8 combines with J gene TRBJ2-7; TRBD1 matches at 7 bases. The CDR3 region is CASIRDSAPEEQYF. CDR3 DNA: TGTGCCAGCATCCGGGACAGTGCCCCGGAAGAGCAGTACTTC. Together with reference TRBV7-8 and TRBJ2-7, the CDR3 gives the full variable domain: GAGVSQSPRYKVAKRGQDVALRCDPISGHVSLFWYQQALGQGPEFLTYFQNEAQLDKSGLPSDRFFAERPEGSVSTLKIQRTQQEDSAVYLCASIRDSAPEEQYFGPGTRLTVT.